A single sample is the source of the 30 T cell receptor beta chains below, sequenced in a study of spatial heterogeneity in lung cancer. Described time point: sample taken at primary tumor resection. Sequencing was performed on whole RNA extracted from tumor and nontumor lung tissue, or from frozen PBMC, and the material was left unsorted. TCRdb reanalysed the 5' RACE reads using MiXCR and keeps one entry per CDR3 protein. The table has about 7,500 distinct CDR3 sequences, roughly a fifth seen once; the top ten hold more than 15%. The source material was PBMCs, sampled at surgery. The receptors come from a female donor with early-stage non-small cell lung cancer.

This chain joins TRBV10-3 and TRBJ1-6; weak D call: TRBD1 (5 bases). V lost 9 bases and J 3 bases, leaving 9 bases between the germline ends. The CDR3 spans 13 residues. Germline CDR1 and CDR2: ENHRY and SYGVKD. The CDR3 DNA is TGTGCCATTAGACAGTACTATAATTCACCCCTCCACTTT. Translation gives CAIRQYYNSPLHF.

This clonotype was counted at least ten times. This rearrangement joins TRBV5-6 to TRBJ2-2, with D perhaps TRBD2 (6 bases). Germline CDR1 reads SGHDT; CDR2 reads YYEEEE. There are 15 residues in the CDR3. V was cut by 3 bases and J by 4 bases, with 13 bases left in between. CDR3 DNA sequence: TGTGCCAGCAGCTCCTTGGGGACTCCCACCGGGGAGCTGTTTTTT. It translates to CASSSLGTPTGELFF.

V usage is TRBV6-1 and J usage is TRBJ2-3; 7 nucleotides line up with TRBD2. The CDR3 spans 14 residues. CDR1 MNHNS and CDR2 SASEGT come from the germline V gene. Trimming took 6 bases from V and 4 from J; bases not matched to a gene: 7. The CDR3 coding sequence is TGTGCCAGCAGCCGACGGGGGGTTTCAGATACGCAGTATTTT. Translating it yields CASSRRGVSDTQYF.

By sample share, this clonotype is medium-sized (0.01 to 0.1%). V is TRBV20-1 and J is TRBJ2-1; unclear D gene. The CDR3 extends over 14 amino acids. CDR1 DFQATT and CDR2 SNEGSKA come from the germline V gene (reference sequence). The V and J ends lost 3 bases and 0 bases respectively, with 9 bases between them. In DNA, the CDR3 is TGCAGTGCTAGTTGGCTAGACTCCTACAATGAGCAGTTCTTC. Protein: CSASWLDSYNEQFF.

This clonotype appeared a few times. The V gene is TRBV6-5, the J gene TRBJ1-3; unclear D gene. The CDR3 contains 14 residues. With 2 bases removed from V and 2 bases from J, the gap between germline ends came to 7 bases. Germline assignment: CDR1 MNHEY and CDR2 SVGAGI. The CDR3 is CASSYRETGNTIYF. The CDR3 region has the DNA TGTGCCAGCAGTTACAGGGAAACTGGAAACACCATATATTTT.

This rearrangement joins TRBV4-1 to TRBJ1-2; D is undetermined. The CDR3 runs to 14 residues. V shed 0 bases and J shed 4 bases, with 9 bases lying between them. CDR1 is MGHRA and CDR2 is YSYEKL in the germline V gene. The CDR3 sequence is CASSQDYPSYGYTF. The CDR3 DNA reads TGCGCCAGCAGCCAAGATTACCCATCCTATGGCTACACCTTC.

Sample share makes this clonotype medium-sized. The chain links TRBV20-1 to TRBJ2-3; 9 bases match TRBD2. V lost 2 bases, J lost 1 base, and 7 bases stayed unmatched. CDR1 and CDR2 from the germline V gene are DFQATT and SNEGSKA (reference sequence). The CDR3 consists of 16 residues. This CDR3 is CSARLPSGVRTDTQYF. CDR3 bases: TGCAGTGCTAGATTGCCTAGCGGGGTACGCACAGATACGCAGTATTTT.

The CDR3 reads CASKRTSGEYNEQFF. The CDR3 DNA sequence: TGTGCCAGCAAAAGGACTAGCGGGGAATACAATGAGCAGTTCTTC. The rearrangement joins TRBV7-2 to TRBJ2-1; the match to TRBD2 covers 12 bases. Germline-derived CDR1 and CDR2 are SGHTA and FQGNSA. The CDR3 has 15 amino acids. The J segment lost 4 bases and the V segment lost 7 bases, leaving 5 bases of the junction unmatched.

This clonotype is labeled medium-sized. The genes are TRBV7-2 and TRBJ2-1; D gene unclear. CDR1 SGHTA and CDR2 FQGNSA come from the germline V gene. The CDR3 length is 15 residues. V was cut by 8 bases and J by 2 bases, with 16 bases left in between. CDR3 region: CASQKIYRTYNEQFF. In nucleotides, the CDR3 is TGTGCCAGCCAGAAAATATATAGGACCTACAATGAGCAGTTCTTC.

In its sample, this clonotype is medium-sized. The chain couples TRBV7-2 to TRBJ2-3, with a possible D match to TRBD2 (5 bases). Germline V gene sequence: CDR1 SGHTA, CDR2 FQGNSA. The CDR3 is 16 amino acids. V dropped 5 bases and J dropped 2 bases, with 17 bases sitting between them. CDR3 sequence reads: CASSLRWAGSTDTQYF. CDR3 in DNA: TGTGCCAGCAGCCTAAGGTGGGCGGGCTCCACAGATACGCAGTATTTT.

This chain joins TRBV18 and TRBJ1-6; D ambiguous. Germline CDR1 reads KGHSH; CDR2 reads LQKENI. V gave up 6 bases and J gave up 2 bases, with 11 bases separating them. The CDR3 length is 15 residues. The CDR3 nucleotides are TGTGCCAGCTCTCAGGCGAGGACCTATAATTCACCCCTCCACTTT. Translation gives CASSQARTYNSPLHF. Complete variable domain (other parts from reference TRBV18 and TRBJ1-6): NAGVMQNPRHLVRRRGQEARLRCSPMKGHSHVYWYRQLPEEGLKFMVYLQKENIIDESGMPKERFSAEFPKEGPSILRIQQVVRGDSAAYFCASSQARTYNSPLHFGNGTRLTVT.

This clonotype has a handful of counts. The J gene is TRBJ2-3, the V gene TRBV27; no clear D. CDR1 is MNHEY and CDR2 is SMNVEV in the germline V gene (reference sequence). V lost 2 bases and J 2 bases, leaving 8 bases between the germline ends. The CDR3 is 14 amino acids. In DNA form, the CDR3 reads TGTGCCAGCAGTTTAGTGAAGGCCACAGATACGCAGTATTTT. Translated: CASSLVKATDTQYF.

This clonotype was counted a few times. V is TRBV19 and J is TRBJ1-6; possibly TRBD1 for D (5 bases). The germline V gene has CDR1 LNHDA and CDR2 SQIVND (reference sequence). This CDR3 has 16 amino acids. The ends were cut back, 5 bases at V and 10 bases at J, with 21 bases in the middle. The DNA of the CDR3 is TGTGCCAGTAGTGGTGGGGGTCAACGTTTTGCGTCACCCCTCCACTTT. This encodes CASSGGGQRFASPLHF. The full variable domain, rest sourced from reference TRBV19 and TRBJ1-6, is DGGITQSPKYLFRKEGQNVTLSCEQNLNHDAMYWYRQDPGQGLRLIYYSQIVNDFQKGDIAEGYSVSREKKESFPLTVTSAQKNPTAFYLCASSGGGQRFASPLHFGNGTRLTVT.

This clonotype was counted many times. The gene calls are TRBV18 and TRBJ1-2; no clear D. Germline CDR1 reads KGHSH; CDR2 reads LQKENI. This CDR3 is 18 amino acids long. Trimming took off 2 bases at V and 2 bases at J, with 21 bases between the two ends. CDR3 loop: CASSPFAAPALANYGYTF. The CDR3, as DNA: TGTGCCAGCTCACCATTCGCGGCTCCGGCATTGGCCAACTATGGCTACACCTTC.

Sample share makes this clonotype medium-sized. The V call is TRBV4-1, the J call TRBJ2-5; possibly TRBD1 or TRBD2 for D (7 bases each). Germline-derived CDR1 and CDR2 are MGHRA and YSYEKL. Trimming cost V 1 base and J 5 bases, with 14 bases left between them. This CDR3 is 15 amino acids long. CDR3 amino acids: CASSQVGGGYETQYF. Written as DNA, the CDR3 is TGCGCCAGCAGCCAAGTGGGAGGGGGCTACGAGACCCAGTACTTC.

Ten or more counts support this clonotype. The CDR3 sequence: CASSQDRFRGGNIQYF. Here the CDR3 DNA reads TGTGCCAGCAGCCAGGACAGGTTCCGGGGTGGCAACATTCAGTACTTC. The V call is TRBV11-1, the J call TRBJ2-4, with 7 positions matching TRBD1. This CDR3 region has 16 residues. Germline CDR1 is SGHAT and CDR2 is FQDESV (reference sequence). After removal of 5 bases from V and 7 bases from J, the junction contained 14 bases not matched to a gene. Variable domain in full (rest from reference TRBV11-1 and TRBJ2-4): EAEVAQSPRYKITEKSQAVAFWCDPISGHATLYWYRQILGQGPELLVQFQDESVVDDSQLPKDRFSAERLKGVDSTLKIQPAELGDSAMYLCASSQDRFRGGNIQYFGAGTRLSVL.

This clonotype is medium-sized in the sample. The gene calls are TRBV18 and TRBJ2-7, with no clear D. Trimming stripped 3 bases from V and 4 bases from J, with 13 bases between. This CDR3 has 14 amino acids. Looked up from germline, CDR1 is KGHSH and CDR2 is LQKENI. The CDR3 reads CASSPSRSEYEQYV. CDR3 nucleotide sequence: TGTGCCAGCTCACCGTCCAGGTCCGAATACGAGCAGTACGTC.

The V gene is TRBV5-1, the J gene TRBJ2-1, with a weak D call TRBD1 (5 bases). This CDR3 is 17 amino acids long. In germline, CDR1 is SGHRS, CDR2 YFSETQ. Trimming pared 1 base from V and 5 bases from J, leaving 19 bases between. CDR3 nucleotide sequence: TGCGCCAGCAGCTTGAAATCCTCACAGGCTACTCACAATGAGCAGTTCTTC. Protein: CASSLKSSQATHNEQFF. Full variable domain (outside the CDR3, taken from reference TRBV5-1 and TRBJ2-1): KAGVTQTPRYLIKTRGQQVTLSCSPISGHRSVSWYQQTPGQGLQFLFEYFSETQRNKGNFPGRFSGRQFSNSRSEMNVSTLELGDSALYLCASSLKSSQATHNEQFFGPGTRLTVL.

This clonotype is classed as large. The CDR3 here is CASSYSTGTIMSYTF. DNA for the CDR3: TGTGCCAGCAGTTACTCGACAGGGACAATCATGAGCTACACCTTC. This rearrangement joins TRBV6-5 to TRBJ1-2, with 7 bases lining up with TRBD1. V shed 0 bases and J 9 bases; nucleotides not matched to a gene: 10. Germline V gene sequence: CDR1 MNHEY, CDR2 SVGAGI. The CDR3 is 15 residues long.

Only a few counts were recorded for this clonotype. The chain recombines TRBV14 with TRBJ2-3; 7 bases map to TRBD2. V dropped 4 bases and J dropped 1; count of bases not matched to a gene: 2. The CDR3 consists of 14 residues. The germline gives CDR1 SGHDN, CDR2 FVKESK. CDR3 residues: CASSLSGGTDTQYF. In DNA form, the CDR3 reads TGTGCCAGCAGCCTCAGCGGGGGCACAGATACGCAGTATTTT.

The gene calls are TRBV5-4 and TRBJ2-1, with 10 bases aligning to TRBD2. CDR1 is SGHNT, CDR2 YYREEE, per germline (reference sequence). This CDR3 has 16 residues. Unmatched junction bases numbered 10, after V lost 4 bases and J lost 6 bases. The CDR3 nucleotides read TGTGCCAGCAGCCGTTTTCCTAGCGGGAGAGGCAATGAGCAGTTCTTC. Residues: CASSRFPSGRGNEQFF.

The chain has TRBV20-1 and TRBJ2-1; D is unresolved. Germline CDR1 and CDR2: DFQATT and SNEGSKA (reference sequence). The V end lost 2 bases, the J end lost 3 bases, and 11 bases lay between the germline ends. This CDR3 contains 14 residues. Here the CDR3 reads CSARRQAVYNEQFF. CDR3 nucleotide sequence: TGCAGTGCTAGACGGCAGGCGGTCTACAATGAGCAGTTCTTC.

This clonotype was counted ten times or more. The CDR3 DNA reads TGTGCCAGCGAGGGACACCCCACTGAAGCTTTCTTT. As protein: CASEGHPTEAFF. V usage is TRBV21-1 and J usage is TRBJ1-1; the table calls TRBD1, which could not be checked here. TRBV21-1 is a pseudogene locus. CDR3 size: 12 residues.

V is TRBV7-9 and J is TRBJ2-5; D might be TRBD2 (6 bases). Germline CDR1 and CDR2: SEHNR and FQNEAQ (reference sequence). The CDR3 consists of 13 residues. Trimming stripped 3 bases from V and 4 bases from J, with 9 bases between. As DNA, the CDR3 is TGTGCCAGCAGCTTTACCGGGGGAGAGACCCAGTACTTC. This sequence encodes CASSFTGGETQYF. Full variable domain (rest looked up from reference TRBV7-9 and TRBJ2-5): DTGVSQNPRHKITKRGQNVTFRCDPISEHNRLYWYRQTLGQGPEFLTYFQNEAQLEKSRLLSDRFSAERPKGSFSTLEIQRTEQGDSAMYLCASSFTGGETQYFGPGTRLLVL.

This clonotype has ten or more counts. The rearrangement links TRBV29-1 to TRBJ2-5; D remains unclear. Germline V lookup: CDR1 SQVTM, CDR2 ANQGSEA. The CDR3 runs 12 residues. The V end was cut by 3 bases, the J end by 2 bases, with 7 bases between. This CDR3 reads CSVDQIQETQYF. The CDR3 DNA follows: TGCAGCGTTGACCAGATTCAAGAGACCCAGTACTTC.

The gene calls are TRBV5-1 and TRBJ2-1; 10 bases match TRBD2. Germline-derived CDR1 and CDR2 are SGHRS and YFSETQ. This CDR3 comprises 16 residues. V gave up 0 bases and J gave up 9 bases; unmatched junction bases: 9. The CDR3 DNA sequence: TGCGCCAGCAGCTTGGCCGGTAGCGGGAGGATTTCTGAGCAGTTCTTC. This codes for CASSLAGSGRISEQFF.

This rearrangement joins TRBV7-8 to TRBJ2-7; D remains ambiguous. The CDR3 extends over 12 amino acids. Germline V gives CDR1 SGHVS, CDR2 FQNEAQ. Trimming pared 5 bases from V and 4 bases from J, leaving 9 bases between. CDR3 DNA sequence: TGTGCCAGCAGCCTTGGCTCTTACGAGCAGTACTTC. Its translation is CASSLGSYEQYF.

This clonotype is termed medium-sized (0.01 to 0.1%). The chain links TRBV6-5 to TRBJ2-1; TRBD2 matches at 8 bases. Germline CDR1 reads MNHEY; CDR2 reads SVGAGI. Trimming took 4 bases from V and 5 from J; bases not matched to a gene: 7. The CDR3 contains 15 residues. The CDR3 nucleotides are TGTGCCAGCAGTTGGGGACTAGAAAGCAACAATGAGCAGTTCTTC. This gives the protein CASSWGLESNNEQFF.

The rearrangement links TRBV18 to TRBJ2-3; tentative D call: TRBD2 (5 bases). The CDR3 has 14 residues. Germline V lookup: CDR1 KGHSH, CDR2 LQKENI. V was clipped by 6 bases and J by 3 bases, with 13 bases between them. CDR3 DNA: TGTGCCAGCTCCCAAGGGAGCCCGACAGATACGCAGTATTTT. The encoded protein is CASSQGSPTDTQYF.

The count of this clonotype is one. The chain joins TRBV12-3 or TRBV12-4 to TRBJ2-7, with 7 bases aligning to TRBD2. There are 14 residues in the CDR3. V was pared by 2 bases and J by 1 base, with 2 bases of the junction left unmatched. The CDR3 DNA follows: TGTGCCAGCAGTTTAACGGGGGGTTCCTACGAGCAGTACTTC. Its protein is CASSLTGGSYEQYF.